The 27 T cell receptor beta chains listed next were all sequenced from one sample in a study of cytomegalovirus exposure and HLA in healthy donors. The method was immunoSEQ multiplex PCR; TCRdb's version includes in-frame clones alone and lacks a portion of them. The sample lists more than 250,000 clones, around 90% seen once, with 3.1% in the top ten. Input material: PBMCs. The origin of the receptors is a woman aged 25 to 39 in good health and CMV-seronegative.

This clone has just a few counts. The chain recombines TRBV10-2 with TRBJ1-3; D is possibly TRBD1 (5 bases). This CDR3 region has 14 residues. The germline CDR1 and CDR2 sequences are WSHSY and SAAADI. V gave up 4 bases and J gave up 9 bases, with 16 bases separating them. CDR3 in amino acids: CASSVQGSDSTIYF. As DNA, the CDR3 is TGCGCCAGCAGTGTCCAGGGCTCGGATAGCACCATATATTTT.

This sequence joins TRBV19 and TRBJ2-1, with TRBD1 matching 7 bases. V lost 3 bases and J lost 8; bases outside the gene matches: 13. Germline V gene data show CDR1 as LNHDA and CDR2 as SQIVND (reference sequence). The CDR3 totals 16 residues. CDR3 DNA: TGTGCCAGTAGTATTTCCCACCTCGACAGGGTCGATGAGCAGTTCTTC. Protein: CASSISHLDRVDEQFF.

The chain has TRBV6-5 and TRBJ1-1; possible D gene TRBD1, 5 bases. The CDR3 is 16 residues long. The germline CDR1 and CDR2 sequences are MNHEY and SVGAGI. Trimming pared 0 bases from V and 0 bases from J, leaving 11 bases between. The chain's CDR3 is CASSYSIDSLNTEAFF. The CDR3 DNA follows: TGTGCCAGCAGTTACTCAATAGACAGCTTGAACACTGAAGCTTTCTTT.

The genes are TRBV7-9 and TRBJ2-7; 8 bases agree with TRBD2. There are 15 residues in the CDR3. V shed 2 bases, J shed 9 bases, and the junction held 12 bases outside the gene matches. Per the germline V gene, CDR1 is SEHNR and CDR2 is FQNEAQ (reference sequence). CDR3 residues: CASSLKGLEGSGQYF. The CDR3 DNA reads as TGTGCCAGCAGCTTAAAGGGACTAGAGGGGTCCGGGCAGTACTTC.

The chain links TRBV11-2 to TRBJ2-7; 7 positions agree with TRBD1. V lost 1 base, J lost 3 bases, and 3 bases stayed unmatched. Looked up from germline, CDR1 is SGHAT and CDR2 is FQNNGV. The CDR3 runs to 14 residues. The DNA for the CDR3 is TGTGCCAGCAGCTTAGTGGGGACAGACTACGAGCAGTACTTC. Translation gives CASSLVGTDYEQYF.

The rearrangement links TRBV19 to TRBJ1-5; no firm D call. The CDR3 totals 12 residues. Germline V gene sequence: CDR1 LNHDA, CDR2 SQIVND (reference sequence). The ends were cut back, 2 bases at V and 7 bases at J, with 6 bases in the middle. The CDR3 sequence: CASSISEQPQHF. CDR3 DNA: TGTGCCAGTAGTATATCCGAACAGCCCCAGCATTTT.

This clone showed up just a few times. Other DNA sequences in the same sample also yield this CDR3. The J gene is TRBJ2-5, the V gene TRBV7-7; D not resolved. The CDR3 is made up of 14 amino acids. Trimming took off 1 base at V and 2 bases at J, with 8 bases between the two ends. CDR1 and CDR2 (germline): SSHAT, FNYEAQ (reference sequence). CDR3: CASSLGLGQETQYF. The CDR3 coding sequence is TGTGCCAGCAGCTTAGGTCTGGGTCAAGAGACCCAGTACTTC.

This rearrangement joins TRBV5-8 to TRBJ2-7, with 14 bases aligning to TRBD2. The CDR3 length is 16 residues. V was pared by 1 base and J by 6 bases, with 6 bases of the junction left unmatched. The germline V gene encodes CDR1 SGHTS and CDR2 YDEGEE. CDR3 amino acids: CASSLLLGLAGVEQYF. Here the CDR3 DNA reads TGTGCCAGCAGCTTGTTGCTGGGACTAGCGGGAGTCGAGCAGTACTTC.

The genes are TRBV4-2 and TRBJ1-2, with TRBD1 identical over 10 bases. Germline-derived CDR1 and CDR2 are LGHNA and YNFKEQ. After removal of 0 bases from V and 0 bases from J, the junction contained 7 bases not matched to a gene. The CDR3 is made up of 18 amino acids. This chain's CDR3 is CASSQDRDRGGANYGYTF. In DNA form, the CDR3 reads TGTGCCAGCAGCCAAGATCGGGACAGGGGAGGCGCTAACTATGGCTACACCTTC.

This chain links TRBV6-1 with TRBJ1-1, with 8 bases matching TRBD1. CDR1 is MNHNS, CDR2 SASEGT, per germline. The CDR3 covers 14 residues. V gave up 6 bases and J gave up 1 base; unmatched junction bases: 4. CDR3 sequence: CASRSDRANTEAFF. The CDR3 DNA is TGTGCCAGCAGATCGGACAGGGCGAACACTGAAGCTTTCTTT.

This chain joins TRBV6-5 and TRBJ2-7; 12 positions match TRBD1. V was clipped by 7 bases and J by 5 bases; unmatched bases: 6. The CDR3 spans 14 residues. Per the germline V gene, CDR1 is MNHEY and CDR2 is SVGAGI. The CDR3 DNA reads as TGTGCCAGCAAAAGCGGGACAGGGGGCCACGAGCAGTACTTC. As protein: CASKSGTGGHEQYF.

The chain joins TRBV2 to TRBJ2-6; possibly TRBD1 for D (5 bases). Germline V gene sequence: CDR1 SNHLY, CDR2 FYNNEI. V was trimmed by 3 bases and J by 3 bases, leaving 12 bases between them. The CDR3 is made up of 16 amino acids. The CDR3 coding sequence is TGTGCCAGCAGTGACGGTCAGGGTGTTGGGGCCAACGTCCTGACTTTC. Protein sequence: CASSDGQGVGANVLTF. The entire variable domain, with the rest obtained from reference TRBV2 and TRBJ2-6, is as follows: EPEVTQTPSHQVTQMGQEVILRCVPISNHLYFYWYRQILGQKVEFLVSFYNNEISEKSEIFDDQFSVERPDGSNFTLKIRSTKLEDSAMYFCASSDGQGVGANVLTFGAGSRLTVL.

The J gene is TRBJ2-1, the V gene TRBV29-1, with no clear D. Germline loops: CDR1 SQVTM, CDR2 ANQGSEA. Trimming left V 0 bases short and J 6 bases short, with 15 bases between. The CDR3 contains 15 residues. As DNA, the CDR3 is TGCAGCGTTGAAGACGGCTTTCACTCCAGCAATGAGCAGTTCTTC. Its protein is CSVEDGFHSSNEQFF.

The chain employs TRBV11-3 and TRBJ2-1; 8 bases are a match to TRBD2. Germline loops: CDR1 SGHNT, CDR2 YENEEA. CDR3 length equals 15 residues. Germline trimming cut 5 bases from V and 1 base from J; bases unmatched to any gene: 4. The CDR3 region has the DNA TGTGCCAGCAGCCGGGGGGGAGTGTCCTACAATGAGCAGTTCTTC. Encoded protein: CASSRGGVSYNEQFF.

This sequence joins TRBV28 and TRBJ2-7; perhaps TRBD1 as D (5 bases). Germline CDR1 reads MDHEN; CDR2 reads SYDVKM. The CDR3 sequence is 13 residues long. Trimming took off 5 bases at V and 2 bases at J, with 10 bases between the two ends. The DNA of the CDR3 is TGTGCCAGCAGTCCCGACAGCCCCTACGAGCAGTACTTC. Translation: CASSPDSPYEQYF.

This chain connects TRBV27 to TRBJ2-7; tentatively, D is TRBD1 (5 bases). Looked up from germline, CDR1 is MNHEY and CDR2 is SMNVEV (reference sequence). The CDR3 is 15 amino acids. Trimming pared 0 bases from V and 5 bases from J, leaving 14 bases between. The chain's CDR3 is CASSLSFTGSHEQYF. The CDR3 DNA reads as TGTGCCAGCAGTTTATCGTTCACAGGTTCGCACGAGCAGTACTTC.

V usage is TRBV6-1 and J usage is TRBJ2-3; 12 bases are shared with TRBD2. The CDR3 loop spans 16 amino acids. Germline values: CDR1 MNHNS, CDR2 SASEGT. The V segment lost 2 bases and the J segment 3 bases; nucleotides outside the gene matches: 3. The CDR3: CASSELAGGPTDTQYF. CDR3 DNA: TGTGCCAGCAGTGAACTAGCGGGAGGGCCAACAGATACGCAGTATTTT.

V and J are TRBV4-2 and TRBJ2-6; D not resolved. Germline CDR1 LGHNA, CDR2 YNFKEQ. The CDR3 totals 14 residues. V was clipped by 0 bases and J by 2 bases, with 2 bases between them. In DNA form, the CDR3 reads TGTGCCAGCAGCCAAGACACTGGGGCCAACGTCCTGACTTTC. Protein product: CASSQDTGANVLTF.

CDR3 region: CASSLVGTGLLSTDTQYF. CDR3 bases: TGCGCCAGCAGCTTGGTTGGTACAGGCCTTCTTAGCACAGATACGCAGTATTTT. This chain joins TRBV5-1 and TRBJ2-3; possible D gene TRBD1, 5 bases. V was trimmed by 0 bases and J by 0 bases, leaving 17 bases between them. In germline, CDR1 is SGHRS, CDR2 YFSETQ. The CDR3 spans 18 residues.

The chain recombines TRBV11-2 with TRBJ1-3, with D unresolved. CDR1 is SGHAT and CDR2 is FQNNGV in the germline V gene. This CDR3 is 14 amino acids long. V lost 1 base, J lost 0 bases, and 4 bases lay in between. The CDR3 region has the DNA TGTGCCAGCAGCTTAGGCCTCTCTGGAAACACCATATATTTT. Its translation is CASSLGLSGNTIYF.

The V call is TRBV28, the J call TRBJ2-6; 7 nucleotides align to TRBD1. The CDR3 sequence is 17 residues long. Germline CDR1 MDHEN, CDR2 SYDVKM. V lost 5 bases to trimming and J lost 0 bases; unmatched junction nucleotides: 7. This chain's CDR3 is CASSTRQGISGANVLTF. The CDR3, as DNA: TGTGCCAGCAGTACTAGACAGGGAATCTCTGGGGCCAACGTCCTGACTTTC.

The V gene is TRBV28, the J gene TRBJ2-6; D unresolved. Trimming pared 6 bases from V and 4 bases from J, leaving 13 bases between. The germline CDR1 and CDR2 sequences are MDHEN and SYDVKM. The CDR3 runs to 15 residues. Here the CDR3 DNA reads TGTGCCAGCAGCTCCTGGTCAACGGGGGCCAACGTCCTGACTTTC. Its protein is CASSSWSTGANVLTF.

V usage is TRBV28 and J usage is TRBJ1-1; D perhaps matches TRBD1 (5 bases). The germline V and J ends were trimmed by 2 bases and 3 bases, with 13 bases remaining between them. The germline V gene encodes CDR1 MDHEN and CDR2 SYDVKM. The CDR3 is made up of 15 amino acids. This chain's CDR3 is CASSLGAAGDTEAFF. The CDR3 DNA follows: TGTGCCAGCAGTTTAGGGGCAGCGGGGGACACTGAAGCTTTCTTT.

The V call is TRBV7-3, the J call TRBJ2-7; 11 bases fit TRBD2. J gave up 5 bases and V 0 bases, and 0 bases lay outside the gene matches. The CDR3 length is 14 residues. Per the germline V gene, CDR1 is SGHTA and CDR2 is FQGTGA. Written as DNA, the CDR3 is TGTGCCAGCAGCTTAACGACTAGCGGGAACGAGCAGTACTTC. Amino acids: CASSLTTSGNEQYF.

J is TRBJ2-2 and V is TRBV6-5; no definite D call. From germline, CDR1 is MNHEY and CDR2 SVGAGI. The CDR3 has 14 residues. V shed 2 bases and J shed 6 bases, with 10 bases lying between them. CDR3 nucleotides: TGTGCCAGCAGTTACGAACTAAACCCCGGGGAGCTGTTTTTT. The encoded protein is CASSYELNPGELFF.

This rearrangement joins TRBV27 to TRBJ2-5; TRBD2 matches 11 bases. The germline V gene has CDR1 MNHEY and CDR2 SMNVEV (reference sequence). This CDR3 is 15 amino acids long. Trimming cost V 3 bases and J 4 bases; bases outside gene matches: 4. The CDR3 DNA follows: TGTGCCAGCAGTTTGAATAGCGGGAGGGCAGAGACCCAGTACTTC. Amino acids: CASSLNSGRAETQYF.

This clone was seen once. The chain uses TRBV29-1 and TRBJ1-2; maybe TRBD1 (6 bases). Trimming removed 5 bases at V and 1 base at J, with 14 bases between. This CDR3 has 14 amino acids. Germline CDR1 SQVTM, CDR2 ANQGSEA. CDR3 bases: TGCAGCGTTCGCGGAACAGGGAATAACTATGGCTACACCTTC. Translation gives CSVRGTGNNYGYTF.